The sequence of this T cell receptor (beta chain) was determined in a study of T-cell memory formation after mild COVID-19. Study results and caveats: CD4/CD8 balance held among clones contracting day 15 to 85, and later expanders leaned CD4+. Second-wave clones reaching peak frequency on day 37 lacked confirmed SARS-CoV-2 specificity.

With constant-segment primers, 5'RACE yielded cDNA libraries of TCR alpha and TCR beta that carried sample barcodes and UMIs. TCRdb re-analysed the 5' RACE reads in MiXCR, keeping a single row per CDR3 protein. Of around 250,000 distinct CDR3 sequences in the sample, under 20% were seen once. The CDR3 covers 13 residues. Trimming removed 2 bases at V and 4 bases at J, with 9 bases between. Looked up from germline, CDR1 is SGHDT and CDR2 is YYEEEE. The table lists this clonotype with a few counts. The target antigen is unknown. This sequence joins TRBV5-6 and TRBJ2-5; D might be TRBD2 (5 bases). The source material was PBMCs or a T cell subset sorted from them (not recorded which). The TCR was taken from a man between 18 and 35 years old who had mild COVID-19 (a few samples of this study predate the infection). Cell type and time point are not known. The CDR3 DNA is TGTGCCAGCAGCTTCGGGGATGGAGAGACCCAGTACTTC. It specifies CASSFGDGETQYF.